The 9 T cell receptor beta chains in this list originate from one sample, sequenced in a study of T-cell reconstitution after alpha-beta-depleted transplantation in children. The library targeted TCRbeta and was prepared with unique molecular identifiers. A single record per CDR3 protein comes from TCRdb applying MiXCR to the PCR reads. The data contain about 420,000 distinct CDR3 sequences, roughly 10% of them singletons. The specimen was PBMCs from the stem cell graft donor, collected from the stem cell graft. The receptors derive from a human donor who donated a stem cell graft to a child with acute myeloid leukemia.

The chain combines TRBV29-1 with TRBJ2-1, with D possibly being TRBD1 (5 bases). V lost 3 bases and J 7 bases, leaving 10 bases between the germline ends. The CDR3 totals 12 residues. CDR1 is SQVTM, CDR2 ANQGSEA, per germline. The chain's CDR3 is CSVEGLGNEQFF. The CDR3 DNA is TGCAGCGTTGAGGGGCTAGGTAATGAGCAGTTCTTC.

The chain is built from TRBV5-5 and TRBJ2-3; possibly TRBD2 for D (5 bases). Germline V gene sequence: CDR1 SGHKS, CDR2 YYEKEE (reference sequence). The CDR3 runs to 15 residues. V lost 2 bases to trimming and J lost 0 bases, with 10 bases between them. CDR3 bases: TGTGCCAGCAGCTTCGCGGGTCAGAGCACAGATACGCAGTATTTT. Encoded protein: CASSFAGQSTDTQYF.

This clonotype was observed a handful of times. The V call is TRBV10-3, the J call TRBJ2-3, with 16 bases lining up with TRBD2. This CDR3 contains 14 residues. The V gene end was trimmed by 11 bases and the J gene end by 14 bases; junction bases not matched to a gene: 13. Germline CDR1 is ENHRY and CDR2 is SYGVKD. The CDR3 DNA reads TGTGCCCTCCGACCGGGACTAGCGGGAGGGAATATGTATTTT. It translates to CALRPGLAGGNMYF.

The sample holds a few counts of this clonotype. The J gene is TRBJ2-4, the V gene TRBV12-3 or TRBV12-4, with TRBD1 matching 7 bases. The CDR3 runs to 13 residues. The V and J ends lost 8 bases and 6 bases, in that order; junction bases with no gene match: 7. Here the CDR3 DNA reads TGTGCCAGCGACGACAGGGAAAGAAACATTCAGTACTTC. Its translation: CASDDRERNIQYF.

This clonotype was detected ten times or more. The CDR3 DNA reads as TGTGCCAGCAGCAGGCTACTTACCGGGGAGCTGTTTTTT. It encodes CASSRLLTGELFF. This chain links TRBV3-1 with TRBJ2-2; D is ambiguous. Per germline, CDR1 LGHDT and CDR2 YNNKEL (reference sequence). The CDR3 is 13 amino acids. V lost 5 bases, J lost 5 bases, and 9 bases lay in between. The full variable domain, with the rest looked up from reference TRBV3-1 and TRBJ2-2, is DTAVSQTPKYLVTQMGNDKSIKCEQNLGHDTMYWYKQDSKKFLKIMFSYNNKELIINETVPNRFSPKSPDKAHLNLHINSLELGDSAVYFCASSRLLTGELFFGEGSRLTVL.

This clonotype was seen ten or more times. V and J are TRBV5-1 and TRBJ2-1; TRBD1 matches 8 bases. The CDR3 length is 17 residues. CDR1 is SGHRS and CDR2 is YFSETQ in the germline V gene. J lost 0 bases, V lost 4 bases, and 9 bases had no gene match. The CDR3 DNA reads TGCGCCAGCAGCCCCCTCGGACAGGGCCCCTCCTACAATGAGCAGTTCTTC. This sequence encodes CASSPLGQGPSYNEQFF.

The rearrangement links TRBV7-2 to TRBJ1-1; 7 bases fit TRBD1. CDR3 length: 15 amino acids. V shed 5 bases, J shed 4 bases, and the junction held 10 bases outside the gene matches. Looked up from germline, CDR1 is SGHTA and CDR2 is FQGNSA. This chain's CDR3 is CASSLSTGRGTEAFF. CDR3 DNA sequence: TGTGCCAGCAGCCTTTCGACAGGGAGGGGCACTGAAGCTTTCTTT.

The chain carries TRBV5-5 and TRBJ1-4; D remains unclear. The germline V gene has CDR1 SGHKS and CDR2 YYEKEE (reference sequence). V shed 1 base and J shed 7 bases, with 8 bases lying between them. The CDR3 runs 13 residues. The CDR3 DNA reads as TGTGCCAGCAGCTTGAAGGCAGGTGAAAAACTGTTTTTT. It specifies CASSLKAGEKLFF.

This clonotype showed up many times. V usage is TRBV20-1 and J usage is TRBJ2-7; D unresolved. Germline CDR1 DFQATT, CDR2 SNEGSKA (reference sequence). The CDR3 has 12 residues. V was clipped by 3 bases and J by 3 bases, with 9 bases between them. CDR3: CSASSPGYEQYV. The CDR3 coding sequence is TGCAGTGCTAGTAGCCCAGGCTACGAGCAGTACGTC.